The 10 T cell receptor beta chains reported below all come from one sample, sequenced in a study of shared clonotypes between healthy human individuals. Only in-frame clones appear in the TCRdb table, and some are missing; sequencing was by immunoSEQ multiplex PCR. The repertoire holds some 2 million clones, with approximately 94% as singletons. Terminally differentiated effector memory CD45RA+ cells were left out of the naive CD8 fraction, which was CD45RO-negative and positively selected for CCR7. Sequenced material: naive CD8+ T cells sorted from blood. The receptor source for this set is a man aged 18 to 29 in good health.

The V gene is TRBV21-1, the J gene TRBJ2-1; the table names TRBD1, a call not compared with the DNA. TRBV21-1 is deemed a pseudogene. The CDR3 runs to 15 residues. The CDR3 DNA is TGTGCCAGCAGCAAAGGGACAGGCTACTACAATGAGCAGTTCTTC. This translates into CASSKGTGYYNEQFF.

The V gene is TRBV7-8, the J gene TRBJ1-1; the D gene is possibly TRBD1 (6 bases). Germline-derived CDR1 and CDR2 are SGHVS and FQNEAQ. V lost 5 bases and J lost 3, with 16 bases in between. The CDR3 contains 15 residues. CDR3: CASSPLGGADTEAFF. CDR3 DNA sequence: TGTGCCAGCAGCCCCCTCGGGGGGGCGGACACTGAAGCTTTCTTT.

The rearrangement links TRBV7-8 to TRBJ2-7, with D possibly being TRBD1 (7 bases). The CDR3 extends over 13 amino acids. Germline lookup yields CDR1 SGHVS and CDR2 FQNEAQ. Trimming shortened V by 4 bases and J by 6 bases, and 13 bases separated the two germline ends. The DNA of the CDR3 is TGTGCCAGCAGCTCCGGGACAGCGGGCGAGCAGTACTTC. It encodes CASSSGTAGEQYF.

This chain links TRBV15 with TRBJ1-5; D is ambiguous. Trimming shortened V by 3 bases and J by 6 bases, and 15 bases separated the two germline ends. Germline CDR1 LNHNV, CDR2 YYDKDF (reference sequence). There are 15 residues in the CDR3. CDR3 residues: CATSSPGDGSQPQHF. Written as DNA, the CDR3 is TGTGCCACCAGCAGCCCGGGAGATGGCAGTCAGCCCCAGCATTTT.

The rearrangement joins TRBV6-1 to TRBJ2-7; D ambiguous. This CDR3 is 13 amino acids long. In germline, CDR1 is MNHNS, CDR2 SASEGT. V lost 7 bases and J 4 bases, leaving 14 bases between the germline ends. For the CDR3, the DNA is TGTGCCAGCACCCCGACTCCTCCTTACGAGCAGTACTTC. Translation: CASTPTPPYEQYF.

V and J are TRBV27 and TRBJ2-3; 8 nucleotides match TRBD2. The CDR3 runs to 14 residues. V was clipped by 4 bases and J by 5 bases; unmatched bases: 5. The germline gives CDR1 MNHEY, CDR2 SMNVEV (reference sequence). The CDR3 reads CASSSRLAIDTQYF. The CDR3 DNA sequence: TGTGCCAGCAGTTCAAGACTAGCGATAGATACGCAGTATTTT.

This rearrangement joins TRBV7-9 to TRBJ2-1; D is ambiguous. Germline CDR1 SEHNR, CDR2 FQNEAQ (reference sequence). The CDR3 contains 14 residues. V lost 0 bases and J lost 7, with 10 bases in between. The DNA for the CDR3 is TGTGCCAGCAGCTTAGCCTCGACGCCTAATGAGCAGTTCTTC. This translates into CASSLASTPNEQFF.

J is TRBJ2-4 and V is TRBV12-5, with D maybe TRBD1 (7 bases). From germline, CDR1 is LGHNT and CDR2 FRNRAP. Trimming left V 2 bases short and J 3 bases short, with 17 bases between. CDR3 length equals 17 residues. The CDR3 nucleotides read TGTGCTAGTGGTTTGACAGGGGACCTGGACTACAAAAACATTCAGTACTTC. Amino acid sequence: CASGLTGDLDYKNIQYF. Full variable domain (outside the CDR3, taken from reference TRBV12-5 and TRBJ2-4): DARVTQTPRHKVTEMGQEVTMRCQPILGHNTVFWYRQTMMQGLELLAYFRNRAPLDDSGMPKDRFSAEMPDATLATLKIQPSEPRDSAVYFCASGLTGDLDYKNIQYFGAGTRLSVL.

CDR3 protein: CATSRGTEGSGNTIYF. In nucleotides, the CDR3 is TGTGCCACCAGCAGAGGGACGGAGGGCTCTGGAAACACCATATATTTT. The rearrangement links TRBV15 to TRBJ1-3; D gene unclear. The CDR3 sequence is 16 residues long. V lost 1 base, J lost 0 bases, and 10 bases lay in between. The germline CDR1 and CDR2 sequences are LNHNV and YYDKDF (reference sequence).

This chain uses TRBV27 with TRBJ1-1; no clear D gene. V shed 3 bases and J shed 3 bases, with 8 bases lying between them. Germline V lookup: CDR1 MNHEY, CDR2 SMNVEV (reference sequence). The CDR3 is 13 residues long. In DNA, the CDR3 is TGTGCCAGCAGTTTGACGGGGTACACTGAAGCTTTCTTT. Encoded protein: CASSLTGYTEAFF.